These 2 T cell receptor beta chains originate from one sample sequenced in a study of OX40 agonist ivuxolimab in advanced cancers. Repertoires were generated with immunoSEQ multiplex PCR, while TCRdb's copy carries only in-frame clones and drops some. The data hold roughly 66,000 clones, with about four fifths observed a single time. Material: CD4+ or CD8+ T cells sorted from blood, obtained in a trial of the OX40 agonist ivuxolimab. The receptor source for this set is an adult with an advanced solid tumor such as melanoma, head and neck, liver or kidney cancer.

The chain carries TRBV4-1 and TRBJ2-7, with D unclear. CDR1 is MGHRA and CDR2 is YSYEKL in the germline V gene. This CDR3 has 11 residues. Trimming removed 5 bases at V and 4 bases at J, with 6 bases between. The CDR3 nucleotides are TGCGCCAGCAGCGACCTTTACGAGCAGTACTTC. This translates into CASSDLYEQYF.

The genes are TRBV6-1 and TRBJ2-3; D not resolved. V lost 5 bases and J lost 2, with 5 bases in between. The germline V gene has CDR1 MNHNS and CDR2 SASEGT. CDR3 length equals 12 residues. This CDR3 is CASSPPTDTQYF. The CDR3 DNA is TGTGCCAGCAGTCCACCCACAGATACGCAGTATTTT.